The subject of this entry is one T cell receptor beta chain. Its antigen is unidentified. Other DNA sequences from this sample encode an identical CDR3 as well. Splitting the CD4+ cells yielded a CD45RA+ naive subset and a CD45RA-negative memory subset. The data stem from a study of shared clonotypes between healthy human individuals. Findings and caveats of the study: Among a handful of donors, roughly 5% of naive CD4 clonotypes were found in common. The researchers took only blood, and tissue repertoires probably look different.

An assay was performed, and its level was deep. This table comes from immunoSEQ multiplex PCR, and its TCRdb copy is limited to in-frame clones, with some not included. In the table there are fewer than 2.5 million clones, more than 85% of which are singletons. The clonotype originates from a man between 18 and 35 years old in good health. Some clones in this sample may be carry-over from other donors' samples. Specimen: naive CD4+ T cells from PBMCs. Subset in this sample: CD45RA+ positively selected.

The CDR3 bases are TGTGCCAGCAGAGGGGAGATGAACACTGAAGCTTTCTTT. Translating it yields CASRGEMNTEAFF. J is TRBJ1-1 and V is TRBV2; perhaps TRBD1 as D (5 bases). Germline values: CDR1 SNHLY, CDR2 FYNNEI. Trimming removed 6 bases from V and 0 bases from J, with 8 bases in between. The CDR3 has 13 residues.